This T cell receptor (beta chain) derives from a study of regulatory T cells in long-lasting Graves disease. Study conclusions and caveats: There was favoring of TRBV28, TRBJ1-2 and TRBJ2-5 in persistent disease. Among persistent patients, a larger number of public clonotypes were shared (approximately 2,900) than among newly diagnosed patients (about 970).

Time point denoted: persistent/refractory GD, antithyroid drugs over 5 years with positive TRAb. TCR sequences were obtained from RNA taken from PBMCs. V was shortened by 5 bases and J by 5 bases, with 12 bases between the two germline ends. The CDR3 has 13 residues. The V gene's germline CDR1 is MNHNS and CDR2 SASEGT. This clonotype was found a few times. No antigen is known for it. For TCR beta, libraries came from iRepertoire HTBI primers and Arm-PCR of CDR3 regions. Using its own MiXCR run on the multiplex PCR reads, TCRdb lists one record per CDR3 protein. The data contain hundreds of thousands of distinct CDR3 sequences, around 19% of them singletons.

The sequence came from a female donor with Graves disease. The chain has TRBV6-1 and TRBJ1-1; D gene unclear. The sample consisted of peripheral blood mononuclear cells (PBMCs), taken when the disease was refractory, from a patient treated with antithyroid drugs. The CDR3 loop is CASSQYLRTEAFF. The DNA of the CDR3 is TGTGCCAGCAGTCAATATTTGAGGACTGAAGCTTTCTTT.